This T cell receptor (beta chain) was recovered during a study of STAT3 mutations in large granular lymphocyte leukemia. Study results and caveats: Every T-cell large granular lymphocyte leukemia patient had at least one immunodominant TCR beta clonotype.

Worth noting for this clone: What it binds is not known.

This CDR3 region has 13 residues. The V and J ends lost 4 bases and 7 bases respectively, with 15 bases between them. Germline V gene sequence: CDR1 SQVTM, CDR2 ANQGSEA. Sequencing was performed with immunoSEQ multiplex PCR; in TCRdb, only in-frame clones are kept and a portion is missing. The sample has about 24,000 clones; about 94% are singletons. The V call is TRBV29-1, the J call TRBJ2-3; D is ambiguous. Sequences were obtained from peripheral blood mononuclear cells. This TCR came from a man aged 35 to 55 with T-cell large granular lymphocyte leukemia. Some clones in this sample may be carry-over from other donors' samples. The CDR3 protein is CSVGSQATYTQYF. CDR3 in DNA: TGCAGCGTTGGATCGCAGGCAACGTATACGCAGTATTTT.